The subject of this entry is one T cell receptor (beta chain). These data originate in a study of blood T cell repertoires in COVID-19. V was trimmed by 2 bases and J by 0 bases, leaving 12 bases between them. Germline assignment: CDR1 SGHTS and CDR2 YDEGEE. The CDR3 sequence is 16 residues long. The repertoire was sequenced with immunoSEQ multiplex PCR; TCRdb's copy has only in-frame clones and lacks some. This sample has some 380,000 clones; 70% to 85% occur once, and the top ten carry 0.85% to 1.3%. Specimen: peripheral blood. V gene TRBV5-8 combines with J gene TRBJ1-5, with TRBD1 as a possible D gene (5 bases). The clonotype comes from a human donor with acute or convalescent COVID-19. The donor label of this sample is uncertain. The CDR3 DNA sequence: TGTGCCAGCAGCTTTCAGGGAAGTGGTAGCAATCAGCCCCAGCATTTT. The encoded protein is CASSFQGSGSNQPQHF.